The text below deals with one TCR beta chain. Its antigen is unidentified. Per the germline V gene, CDR1 is LGHNT and CDR2 is FRNRAP. CDR3 length equals 14 residues. The ends were cut back, 0 bases at V and 4 bases at J, with 8 bases in the middle. The entry originates in a study of cytomegalovirus exposure and HLA in healthy donors. The primer mix had 60 Vbeta and 13 Jbeta primers. Assay used: immunoSEQ multiplex PCR; TCRdb lists only in-frame clones, some missing. Of over 80,000 clones listed, approximately 85% were seen once; the top ten hold about 5.5%. Samples came from healthy bone marrow donors. General study findings and limits: Reported performance of the classifier showed diagnosis of cytomegalovirus status with high specificity and sensitivity.

Sequenced material: PBMCs. This sequence joins TRBV12-5 and TRBJ2-3; possibly TRBD1 for D (5 bases). The TCR sequence derives from a man in his forties in good health and CMV-seropositive. CDR3 region: CASGLVLGPDTQYF. The CDR3 bases are TGTGCTAGTGGTTTGGTTCTGGGGCCAGATACGCAGTATTTT.